This record covers a single TCR beta chain. What it binds is unknown. This entry is derived from a study of beta chain features in type 1 diabetes. Study information: In all, around 100,000,000 sorted cells from all samples were analyzed.

This CDR3 is 12 amino acids long. From germline, CDR1 is ENHRY and CDR2 SYGVKD. V lost 10 bases, J lost 14 bases, and 16 bases stayed unmatched. The authors obtained over 95% purity in all sorted populations. The study's findings and limits: Significant though moderate, a shortening of TCRB CDR3s appeared in all four CD4+ subsets of Type 1 diabetes patients.

Of the isolated RNA, all was reverse transcribed, and so the sequenced material was expressed TCRB transcripts. Produced via immunoSEQ multiplex PCR; TCRdb's table is partial and in-frame only. Here the sample spans almost 250,000 clones, about 14% being singletons. The sequencing sample was made of naive CD4+ T cells from blood. The rearrangement links TRBV10-3 to TRBJ1-2, with TRBD1 matching 7 bases. The receptor comes from a woman aged 40 to 49 in good health. The CDR3 DNA reads TGTGCCACCGCAGGGACAGACCGCGGCTTGACCTTC. It translates to CATAGTDRGLTF.